What follows is one TCR beta chain and its context. The antigen remains unidentified. Through template switching, a universal primer site was introduced, and the cDNA contained unique molecular identifiers. In TCRdb, the 5' RACE reads were re-called with MiXCR into one record per CDR3 protein. The sample lists hundreds of thousands of distinct CDR3 sequences; about 7.1% were seen once. V was clipped by 3 bases and J by 5 bases, with 10 bases between them. The CDR3 sequence is 13 residues long. The sample comes from a study of identical twins. Findings of the study overall: Cross-sectional statistics underpinned the conclusions; the same donors were not followed. Because invariant MAIT and iNKT cells could be present, zero-insertion analyses could be partly confounded.

In addition, the sample was reused for a study of yellow fever vaccine responses in identical twins. This second report adds: The authors reported partly convergent, partly personalized vaccine responses in identical twins.

J is TRBJ1-2 and V is TRBV12-3 or TRBV12-4; no reliable D call. This receptor was obtained from a woman younger than 35 in good health. Source material: PBMCs. The CDR3 protein is CASSFPLYYGYTF. In DNA form, the CDR3 reads TGTGCCAGCAGTTTTCCCCTGTATTATGGCTACACCTTC.